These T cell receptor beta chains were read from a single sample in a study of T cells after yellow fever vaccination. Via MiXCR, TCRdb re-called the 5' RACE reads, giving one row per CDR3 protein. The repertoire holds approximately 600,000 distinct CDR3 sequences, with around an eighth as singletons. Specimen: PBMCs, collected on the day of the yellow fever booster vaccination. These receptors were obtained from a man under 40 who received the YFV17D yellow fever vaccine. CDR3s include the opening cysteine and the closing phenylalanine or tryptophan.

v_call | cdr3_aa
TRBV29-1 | CSVLGAKRSYEQYF
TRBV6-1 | CASRLDGTGTYEQYF
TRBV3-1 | CASSQRGRLGSPLHF
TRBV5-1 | CASSPRANLAKNIQYF
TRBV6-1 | CASSGGSNNSPLHF
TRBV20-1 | CSARDPSQGAIDTQYF
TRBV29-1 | CSVVGTGYGYTF
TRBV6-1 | CASSEERAGGRETQYF
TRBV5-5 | CANGGLNTGELFF
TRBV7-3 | CASSLRAGPKTRPNEQFF
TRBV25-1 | CASSVGQVEETQYF
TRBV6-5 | CASSYVDGGAQYF
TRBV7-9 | CASTSVDEQFF
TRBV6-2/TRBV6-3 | CASTPGTTKQYF
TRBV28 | CASSSHTGQSYEQYF
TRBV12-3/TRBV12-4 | CASSLGEDKYF
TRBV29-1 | CSVLGLGGANVLTF
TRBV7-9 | CASRRDYNEQFF
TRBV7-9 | CASSYPGLFHNEQFF
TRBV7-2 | CASSLISATDTQYF
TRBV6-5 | CASSYSQGVRDTQYF
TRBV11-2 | CASSVDRQETQYF
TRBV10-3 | CAISEWGGTNTGKLFF
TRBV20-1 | CSAREGGAYEQYF
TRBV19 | CASSIRGERLADTQYF
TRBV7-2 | CASSSGRRGTGELFF
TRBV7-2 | CASSLSQGDIQYF
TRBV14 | CASSQDRGGEQYF
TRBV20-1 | CSAGPGYGYTF
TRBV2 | CASSDYRGFYGYTF
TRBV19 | CASSIQWDNYEQYF
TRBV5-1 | CASSLTSTKPYEQYF
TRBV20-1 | CSAVGGTPNNEQFF
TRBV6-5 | CASSSPAGAYNSPLHF
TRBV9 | CASSVDRTSSDEQFF
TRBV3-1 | CASSQELFIGGVQYF
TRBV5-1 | CASTEGPGMDIQYF
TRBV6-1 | CASRRRGEGSYNSPLHF
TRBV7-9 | CASSVFTGDGYTF
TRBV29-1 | CSAGGLAGTQYF
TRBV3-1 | CASSQGTSGWDTQYF
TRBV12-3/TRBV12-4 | CASTLTGPSGYTF
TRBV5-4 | CAWTGTEALGIHTF
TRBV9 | CASSVGGTEETQYF
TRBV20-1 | CSCCRAQGLDTIYF
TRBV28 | CASSPRGNKQYF
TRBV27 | CASSFGGSGADTQYF
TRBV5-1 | CASSRDRDGETEAFF
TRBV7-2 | CASSFLRGQRNEQYF
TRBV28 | CASRTGGGGGDYGYTF
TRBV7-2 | CASSLVGTASFDYTF
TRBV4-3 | CASSQAPGGGQEAFF
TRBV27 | CATRTRQGVTYEQYF
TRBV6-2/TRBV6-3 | CASSSGLAGFPPYNEQFF
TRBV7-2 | CASRGDGNVLTF
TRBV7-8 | CASSPRADSNQPQHF
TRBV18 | CASSPGGWDTEAFF
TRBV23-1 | CASSQSASGSLEQYF
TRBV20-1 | CSAPGTSGQYF